This is a list of T cell receptor beta chains from one sample in a study of shared clonotypes between healthy human individuals. Sequencing was performed with immunoSEQ multiplex PCR; in TCRdb, only in-frame clones are kept and a portion is missing. The sample consists of 2,500,000 or so clones, 93% of them appearing once. The source material was naive CD4+ T cells from PBMCs. These receptors came from a man younger than 30 in good health. Some clones in this sample may be carry-over from other donors' samples. Each CDR3 is given with its conserved first and last residue. Fields, in order: V gene, J gene, D gene, CDR3 protein. D genes are given only for firm matches.

TRBV27	TRBJ2-6	-	CASSLWGSGANVLTF
TRBV5-5	TRBJ2-3	-	CASSFPGGADTQYF
TRBV7-2	TRBJ2-7	TRBD1	CASSLVGQGYEQYF
TRBV11-1	TRBJ2-2	-	CASSFPRQNDFNTGELFF
TRBV30	TRBJ1-2	TRBD1	CACPPQTGALVNYGYTF
TRBV15	TRBJ1-1	TRBD1	CATSSPGQGNTEAFF
TRBV13	TRBJ2-1	-	CASSSPRPNNEQFF
TRBV9	TRBJ1-3	-	CASSVGRGASSGNTIYF
TRBV7-2	TRBJ1-1	TRBD1	CASSFTGTANTEAFF
TRBV6-5	TRBJ2-5	-	CASSSPGANEKTQYF
TRBV6-1	TRBJ1-1	-	CATTMGGGLVAFF
TRBV5-1	TRBJ2-7	-	CASSLGGSEQYF
TRBV10-3	TRBJ1-2	-	CAISESAVAYGYTF
TRBV28	TRBJ2-7	TRBD1	CASSPGQGAREQYF
TRBV5-4	TRBJ2-5	TRBD1	CASRGRTGTGKETQYF
TRBV18	TRBJ1-1	TRBD1	CASSSLGGTGGLGTEAFF
TRBV7-9	TRBJ2-5	-	CASSARDGDQETQYF
TRBV19	TRBJ1-1	TRBD1	CASETDRPGTGPLEAFF
TRBV7-9	TRBJ2-1	-	CASSFSGNNEQFF
TRBV28	TRBJ2-3	TRBD2	CASTPFGLAGVDTQYF
TRBV6-1	TRBJ2-7	-	CASMFDGGSSYEQYF
TRBV11-1	TRBJ2-1	-	CASSFYSYNEQFF
TRBV5-4	TRBJ2-7	TRBD1	CASSLRTGFEQYF
TRBV5-1	TRBJ2-2	-	CASSLEHFRELFF
TRBV5-1	TRBJ1-1	-	CASSLGSGAANTEAFF
TRBV9	TRBJ2-3	TRBD2	CASSPGTSGSTDTQYF
TRBV7-2	TRBJ1-2	-	CASSLESGPIYGYTF
TRBV7-2	TRBJ2-1	TRBD2	CASSPISWTSGRNEQFF
TRBV21-1	TRBJ1-4	-	CASRLTAANEKLFF
TRBV28	TRBJ2-7	-	CASSYPARSSYEQYF
TRBV5-4	TRBJ2-5	-	CASSLRTFGTQYF
TRBV5-6	TRBJ2-5	TRBD1	CASSMTGGRAQYF
TRBV5-1	TRBJ2-1	TRBD2	CASSPTSGAYNEQFF
TRBV15	TRBJ2-7	-	CATSRLAGQSYEQYF
TRBV5-1	TRBJ2-2	-	CASSRESWTGELFF
TRBV27	TRBJ1-5	TRBD1	CASSFSGQGTNQPQHF
TRBV29-1	TRBJ2-3	TRBD1	CSAAGGRQGFGDTQYF
TRBV4-1	TRBJ2-5	-	CASSQGGGRQETQYF
TRBV19	TRBJ1-1	-	CASSTGWNTEAFF
TRBV11-2	TRBJ1-1	-	CASSPRAGANTEAFF
TRBV5-5	TRBJ2-7	-	CASSLLAYEQYF
TRBV9	TRBJ2-2	TRBD1	CASSPGGAHTGELFF
TRBV30	TRBJ2-1	-	CAWSFWGRSEQFF
TRBV6-1	TRBJ1-2	TRBD1	CASSVGQYYGYTF
TRBV6-4	TRBJ1-2	TRBD1	CASSDSLKGGGYTF
TRBV7-9	TRBJ2-1	-	CASSLSTSRNEQFF
TRBV15	TRBJ1-4	TRBD1	CATSRPGTGILANEKLFF
TRBV15	TRBJ2-7	-	CATSRESGGDYEQYF
TRBV2	TRBJ2-2	-	CASTEVSRSGELFF
TRBV28	TRBJ2-7	-	CASSLSGSDYEQYF
TRBV5-1	TRBJ2-1	-	CASSPEERVYNEQFF
TRBV28	TRBJ2-1	TRBD2	CASAGTSGGNEQFF
TRBV28	TRBJ2-1	TRBD2	CASSPPGRNYNEQFF
TRBV19	TRBJ1-4	-	CASSRTRGGLREKLFF
TRBV5-1	TRBJ2-3	-	CASSFLLGTYLDTQYF
TRBV6-1	TRBJ2-1	TRBD2	CASNRGASGRAEQFF
TRBV6-6	TRBJ1-2	-	CASTPPPRVYGYTF
TRBV28	TRBJ1-2	-	CAIRIDTYGYTF
TRBV5-1	TRBJ2-1	-	CASSLAPGANNEQFF